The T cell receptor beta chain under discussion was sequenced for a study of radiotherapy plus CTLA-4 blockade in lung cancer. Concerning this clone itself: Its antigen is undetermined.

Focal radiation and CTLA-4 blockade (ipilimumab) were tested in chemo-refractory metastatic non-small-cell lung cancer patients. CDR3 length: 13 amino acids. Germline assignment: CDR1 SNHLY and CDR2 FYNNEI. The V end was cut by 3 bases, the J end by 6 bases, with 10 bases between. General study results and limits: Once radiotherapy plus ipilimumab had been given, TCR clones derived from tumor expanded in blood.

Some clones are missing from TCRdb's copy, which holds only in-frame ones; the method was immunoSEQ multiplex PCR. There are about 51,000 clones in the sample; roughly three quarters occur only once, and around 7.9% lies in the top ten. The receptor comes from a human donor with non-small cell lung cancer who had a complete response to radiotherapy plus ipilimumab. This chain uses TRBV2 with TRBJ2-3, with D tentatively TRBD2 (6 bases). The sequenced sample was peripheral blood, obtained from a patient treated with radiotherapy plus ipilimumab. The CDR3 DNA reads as TGTGCCAGCAGTGATCTGGAGGGGGATACGCAGTATTTT. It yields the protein CASSDLEGDTQYF.